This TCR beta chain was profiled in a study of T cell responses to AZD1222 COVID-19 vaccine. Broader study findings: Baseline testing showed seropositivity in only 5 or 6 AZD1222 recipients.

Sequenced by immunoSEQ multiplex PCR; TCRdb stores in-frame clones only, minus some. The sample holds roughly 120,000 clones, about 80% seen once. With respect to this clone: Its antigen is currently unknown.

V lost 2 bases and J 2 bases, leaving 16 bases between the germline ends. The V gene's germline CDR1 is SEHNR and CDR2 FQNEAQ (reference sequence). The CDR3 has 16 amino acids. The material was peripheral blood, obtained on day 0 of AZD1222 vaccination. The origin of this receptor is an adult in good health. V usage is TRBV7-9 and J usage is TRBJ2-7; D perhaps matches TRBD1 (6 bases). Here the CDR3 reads CASSLTLTTGTYEQYF. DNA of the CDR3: TGTGCCAGCAGCTTAACTTTGACTACAGGGACCTACGAGCAGTACTTC.